The entry that follows covers one T cell receptor (beta chain) sequence. Profiling relied on immunoSEQ multiplex PCR, and the TCRdb table lists in-frame clones only, not all of them. The sample consists of around 240,000 clones, almost 85% of them appearing once. The record originates from a study of blood T cell repertoires in COVID-19. The wider study: Whether acute or convalescent, the COVID-19 samples came from the United States, Italy and Spain. From T cells, B-cell-depleted T cells, or PBMCs came the material, which was cDNA or gDNA.

J was trimmed by 1 base and V by 6 bases; bases with no gene match: 4. This CDR3 has 15 residues. Germline V gene sequence: CDR1 SGHNT, CDR2 YENEEA. This sequence originates from an elderly woman with acute or convalescent COVID-19. The chain recombines TRBV11-3 with TRBJ2-1, with 9 bases fitting TRBD1. The material sequenced was peripheral blood. CDR3 bases: TGTGCCAGCAGTAGGGGGACAGGGTCCTACAATGAGCAGTTCTTC. This encodes CASSRGTGSYNEQFF.